The rows below give T cell receptor beta chains drawn from one sample of a study of cytomegalovirus exposure and HLA in healthy donors. Clones were sequenced by immunoSEQ multiplex PCR, and TCRdb holds only the in-frame ones, with some missing. Its listing shows about 160,000 clones. The source material was PBMCs. These receptors originate from a woman aged 60-75 years in good health and CMV-seronegative. Both conserved end residues are part of each CDR3. Fields, in order: V gene, J gene, D gene, CDR3 DNA, CDR3 protein. A D gene is named only where the DNA matches it firmly.

TRBV14	TRBJ1-3	TRBD1	TGTGCCAGCAGCCGTCCCGGGACAGGGAGTTCTGGAAACACCATATATTTT	CASSRPGTGSSGNTIYF
TRBV5-6	TRBJ1-1	-	TGTGCCAGCAGCTACCGGGACATCGAGGGGGTGAACACTGAAGCTTTCTTT	CASSYRDIEGVNTEAFF
TRBV6-1	TRBJ1-2	TRBD1	TGTGCCAGCAGAGTAGGGGGCGATCGTGGCTACACCTTC	CASRVGGDRGYTF
TRBV18	TRBJ2-7	-	TGTGCCAGCTCACGAGGCCTTACCTCCTACGAGCAGTACTTC	CASSRGLTSYEQYF
TRBV4-1	TRBJ2-5	TRBD2	TGCGCCAGCAGCCAAGAGCTCGGCGGGGGGATCGGGAGGCAGGAGACCCAGTACTTC	CASSQELGGGIGRQETQYF
TRBV14	TRBJ1-2	TRBD1	TGTGCCAGCAGCGAGAGATTTAGGGGGCATGACTATGGCTACACCTTC	CASSERFRGHDYGYTF
TRBV5-4	TRBJ2-6	-	TGTGCCAGCAGCTTGGGGGGGCGTCATTCTGGGGCCAACGTCCTGACTTTC	CASSLGGRHSGANVLTF
TRBV7-2	TRBJ1-5	-	TGTGCCAGCAGCAACAGGGTTGTGGGCCAGCCCCAGCATTTT	CASSNRVVGQPQHF
TRBV12-5	TRBJ2-3	TRBD2	TGTGCTAGTGGCAGCGGACTAGCCCCTAACACAGATACGCAGTATTTT	CASGSGLAPNTDTQYF
TRBV4-2	TRBJ2-2	TRBD1	TGTGCCAGCAGCGTAGCAGGACAGGGGCGCACCGGGGAGCTGTTTTTT	CASSVAGQGRTGELFF
TRBV19	TRBJ2-7	-	TGTGCCAGTAGTATAGGGAGGAACTACGAGCAGTACTTC	CASSIGRNYEQYF
TRBV6-6	TRBJ2-5	-	TGTGCCAGCAGTTACTCGACTAACCAAGAGACCCAGTACTTC	CASSYSTNQETQYF
TRBV2	TRBJ1-3	-	TGTGCCAGCACCCACCTTGGAGTAGTGGGCTCTGGAAACACCATATATTTT	CASTHLGVVGSGNTIYF
TRBV7-3	TRBJ1-1	-	TGTGCCAGCAGCTTAGGGTTACAGGGCGCGGAGGCTTTCTTT	CASSLGLQGAEAFF
TRBV27	TRBJ1-1	-	TGTGCCAGTAGACTTCAGGAGGCCTCGAACACTGAAGCTTTCTTT	CASRLQEASNTEAFF
TRBV10-3	TRBJ1-1	TRBD1	TGTGCCACCAGACAGGGTGGAGGAGCTGAAGCTTTCTTT	CATRQGGGAEAFF
TRBV4-1	TRBJ2-1	TRBD1	TGCGCCAGCAGCCCCAGGGACAGCTCCTACAATGAGCAGTTCTTC	CASSPRDSSYNEQFF
TRBV15	TRBJ1-6	-	TGTGCCACCAGCAGAGCCAGCGTTAATTCACCCCTCCACTTT	CATSRASVNSPLHF
TRBV5-1	TRBJ2-7	TRBD1	TGCGCCAGCACCCGGGACAGGGGTTACGAGCAGTACTTC	CASTRDRGYEQYF
TRBV5-1	TRBJ1-6	-	TGCGCCAGCAGCTTAAGAAGGAACGAGGTTTCACCCCTCCACTTT	CASSLRRNEVSPLHF
TRBV19	TRBJ2-2	-	TGTGCCAGTGCCTCGCCCCGATCGCCAGTCACCGGGGAGCTGTTTTTT	CASASPRSPVTGELFF
TRBV29-1	TRBJ1-2	-	TGCAGCGCCAGCCGGGACACTTACTATGGCTACACCTTC	CSASRDTYYGYTF
TRBV18	TRBJ1-1	TRBD1	TGTGCCAGCTCACCAGGGACAGGGGATCTTGTGAACACTGAAGCTTTCTTT	CASSPGTGDLVNTEAFF
TRBV5-4	TRBJ2-2	-	TGTGCCAGCAGCTTCGCTTCAGGGGCAAGGACCGGGGAGCTGTTTTTT	CASSFASGARTGELFF
TRBV11-3	TRBJ1-6	TRBD1	TGTGCCAGCAGCTTAGGCGGACAGGGGAATTCACCCCTCCACTTT	CASSLGGQGNSPLHF
TRBV4-2	TRBJ2-1	TRBD2	TGTGCCAGCAGCCCCGGTCGGGGCGGGGGGGCATACAATGAGCAGTTCTTC	CASSPGRGGGAYNEQFF
TRBV10-3	TRBJ2-7	TRBD1	TGTGCCATCAGCCTAAGGACAGGGGACCCCTACGAGCAGTACTTC	CAISLRTGDPYEQYF
TRBV13	TRBJ2-1	TRBD2	TGTGCCAGCAGCTTCGGGACTAGCGGGGGGAATGAGCAGTTCTTC	CASSFGTSGGNEQFF
TRBV12-5	TRBJ1-5	TRBD1	TGTGCTAGTGGTTCGGACAGGGGGCAGCCCCAGCATTTT	CASGSDRGQPQHF
TRBV14	TRBJ2-1	TRBD1	TGTGCCAGCAGCCAAGTAGACAGGGATGAGCAGTTCTTC	CASSQVDRDEQFF
TRBV7-3	TRBJ2-5	TRBD2	TGTGCCAGCAGCTTACTAGCGGGAATAGAGACCCAGTACTTC	CASSLLAGIETQYF
TRBV2	TRBJ1-3	-	TGTGCCAGCACCTCAAGTAGACAAACCGCTCGAAACACCATATATTTT	CASTSSRQTARNTIYF
TRBV6-6	TRBJ2-5	-	TGTGCCAGCAGTTACTCACAGGCTGTACGGGAGACCCAGTACTTC	CASSYSQAVRETQYF
TRBV7-9	TRBJ1-1	-	TGTGCCAGCAGCTCGGAGGGAGGCACTGAAGCTTTCTTT	CASSSEGGTEAFF
TRBV6-5	TRBJ2-2	TRBD2	TGTGCCAGCAGCCTAGCGGGGGGGCCCCCCGGGGAGCTGTTTTTT	CASSLAGGPPGELFF
TRBV29-1	TRBJ2-5	-	TGCAGCGTTGAAGAAGACTTGGGAGAGACCCAGTACTTC	CSVEEDLGETQYF
TRBV27	TRBJ2-1	-	TGTGCCAGCAGTTTAATAGCGGAAAACAATGAGCAGTTCTTC	CASSLIAENNEQFF
TRBV5-1	TRBJ2-7	TRBD2	TGCGCCAGCAGCTTGGAGGGGTTACTAGCGGAGATCTCCTACGAGCAGTACTTC	CASSLEGLLAEISYEQYF
TRBV6-6	TRBJ1-3	TRBD1	TGTGCCAGCAGCGATAGGGGACAGGGTAATGGAAACACCATATATTTT	CASSDRGQGNGNTIYF
TRBV30	TRBJ2-2	-	TGTGCCTGGAGTGAGGTACGGGGTAGCGGGGAGCTGTTTTTT	CAWSEVRGSGELFF
TRBV10-3	TRBJ2-1	-	TGTGCCATCAGTGACGGGACTCACTACAATGAGCAGTTCTTC	CAISDGTHYNEQFF
TRBV2	TRBJ1-1	-	TGTGCCAGCAGCGAAAGATATTCAGGGTACACTGAAGCTTTCTTT	CASSERYSGYTEAFF
TRBV4-2	TRBJ2-5	-	TGTGCCAGCAGCCCCAAGGATTGGGGGCATCAAGAGACCCAGTACTTC	CASSPKDWGHQETQYF
TRBV27	TRBJ2-7	-	TGTGCCAGCAGTTTAAGGATTAGGGGCGAGCAGTACTTC	CASSLRIRGEQYF
TRBV5-1	TRBJ2-7	-	TGCGCCAGCAGCTTGGTGCGAGGGAGCTCCTACGAGCAGTACTTC	CASSLVRGSSYEQYF
TRBV4-3	TRBJ2-7	TRBD1	TGCGCCAGCAGCCAATGGACAGGGGGTACTAGCTCCCCTTACGAGCAGTACTTC	CASSQWTGGTSSPYEQYF
TRBV10-3	TRBJ2-5	TRBD2	TGTGCCACCTCGACTAGCGGGAGCGGGGAGTACCAAGAGACCCAGTACTTC	CATSTSGSGEYQETQYF
TRBV18	TRBJ2-7	TRBD1	TGTGCCAGCTCACCACGTCGACAGGGAAACCACTACGAGCAGTACTTC	CASSPRRQGNHYEQYF
TRBV2	TRBJ2-5	TRBD2	TGTGCCAGCAGTCTACGGGGGGTAGGAGAGACCCAGTACTTC	CASSLRGVGETQYF
TRBV7-9	TRBJ2-3	TRBD1	TGTGCCAGCAGCCCCCCGACAGGGTGGGGTACAGATACGCAGTATTTT	CASSPPTGWGTDTQYF
TRBV7-9	TRBJ2-7	-	TGTGCCAGCAGTCGGGACTTTTACGAGCAGTACTTC	CASSRDFYEQYF
TRBV27	TRBJ2-5	-	TGTGCCAGCAGTTTAGGGCACCACCAAGAGACCCAGTACTTC	CASSLGHHQETQYF